This T cell receptor beta chain was captured in a study of T cells in localized non-small cell lung cancer. Looked up from germline, CDR1 is SNHLY and CDR2 is FYNNEI. Trimming pared 6 bases from V and 10 bases from J, leaving 24 bases between. The CDR3 is made up of 16 amino acids. TCRdb's table, derived via immunoSEQ multiplex PCR, lists solely in-frame clones and lacks some. Among tens of thousands of clones listed, approximately 90% were seen once. The sample here was peripheral blood, taken before any cancer treatment. The origin of this receptor is a woman aged 18 to 55 with stage III lung adenocarcinoma. The gene calls are TRBV2 and TRBJ1-4; D call uncertain. DNA for the CDR3: TGTGCCAGCAGGGGAGCGCCGACTTTCCTTCGGGGAAAACTGTTTTTT. This gives the protein CASRGAPTFLRGKLFF.